This TCR beta chain was captured by sequencing in a study of T cell responses to AZD1222 COVID-19 vaccine. In regard to this clone: Its antigen is still unknown.

The table came from immunoSEQ multiplex PCR; TCRdb's copy has only in-frame clones and leaves some out. The sample has 150,000 to 200,000 clones; approximately 91% are singletons. CDR1 is SGHRS and CDR2 is YFSETQ in the germline V gene. The CDR3 is 16 amino acids. V shed 7 bases and J 7 bases; nucleotides not matched to a gene: 13. Study-wide results and limits: White British ancestry dominated among donors, who included more females, and clonal diversity was possibly underestimated. Among AZD1222 vaccinees, only six or seven were seropositive at baseline.

The genes are TRBV5-1 and TRBJ2-2; 10 bases are shared with TRBD1. This TCR was sampled from an adult in good health. Sequences were derived from peripheral blood, sampled on day 0 of AZD1222 vaccination. This CDR3 reads CASLDPGQGSIGELFF. CDR3 bases: TGCGCCAGCTTAGATCCGGGACAGGGGTCTATCGGGGAGCTGTTTTTT.